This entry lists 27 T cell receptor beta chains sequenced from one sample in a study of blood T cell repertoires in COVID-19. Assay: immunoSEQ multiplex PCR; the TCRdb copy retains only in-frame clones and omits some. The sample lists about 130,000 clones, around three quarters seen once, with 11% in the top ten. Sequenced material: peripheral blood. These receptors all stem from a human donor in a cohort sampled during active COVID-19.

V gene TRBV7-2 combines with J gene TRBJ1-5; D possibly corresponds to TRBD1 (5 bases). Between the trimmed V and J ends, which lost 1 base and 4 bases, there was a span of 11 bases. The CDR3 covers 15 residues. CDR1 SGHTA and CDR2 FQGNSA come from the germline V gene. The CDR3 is CASSLVWQGNQPQHF. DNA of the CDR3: TGTGCCAGCAGCTTAGTCTGGCAGGGTAATCAGCCCCAGCATTTT.

CDR3 protein: CASSHGASGGRDTQYF. The CDR3 nucleotides read TGCGCCAGCAGCCATGGGGCTAGCGGGGGGAGAGATACGCAGTATTTT. V is TRBV5-1 and J is TRBJ2-3, with TRBD2 matching 11 bases. Germline V gives CDR1 SGHRS, CDR2 YFSETQ. V lost 4 bases and J lost 5; bases outside the gene matches: 9. The CDR3 spans 16 residues.

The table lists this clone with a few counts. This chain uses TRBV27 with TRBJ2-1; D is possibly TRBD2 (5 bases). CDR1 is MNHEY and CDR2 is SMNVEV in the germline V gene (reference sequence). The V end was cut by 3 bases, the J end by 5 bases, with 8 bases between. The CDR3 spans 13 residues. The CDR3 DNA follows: TGTGCCAGCAGTTTCGGGAACCACAATGAGCAGTTCTTC. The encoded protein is CASSFGNHNEQFF.

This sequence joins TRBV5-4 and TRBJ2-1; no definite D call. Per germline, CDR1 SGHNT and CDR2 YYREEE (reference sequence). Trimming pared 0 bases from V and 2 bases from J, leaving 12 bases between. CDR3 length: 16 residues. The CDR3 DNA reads TGTGCCAGCAGCTTGGATCTCCGTTTAACCTACAATGAGCAGTTCTTC. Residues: CASSLDLRLTYNEQFF.

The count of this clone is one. CDR3 protein: CASSRQGTYGYTF. The DNA for the CDR3 is TGTGCCAGTAGCCGACAGGGCACGTATGGCTACACCTTC. The chain couples TRBV19 to TRBJ1-2, with 7 bases identical to TRBD1. V was pared by 6 bases and J by 5 bases, with 6 bases of the junction left unmatched. The CDR3 has 13 amino acids. From germline, CDR1 is LNHDA and CDR2 SQIVND (reference sequence).

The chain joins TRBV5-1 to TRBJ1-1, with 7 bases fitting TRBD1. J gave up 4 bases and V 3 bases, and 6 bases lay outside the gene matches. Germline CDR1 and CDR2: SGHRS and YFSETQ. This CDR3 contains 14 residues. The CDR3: CASSSYRGGTEAFF. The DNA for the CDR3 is TGCGCCAGCAGCTCCTACAGGGGCGGCACTGAAGCTTTCTTT.

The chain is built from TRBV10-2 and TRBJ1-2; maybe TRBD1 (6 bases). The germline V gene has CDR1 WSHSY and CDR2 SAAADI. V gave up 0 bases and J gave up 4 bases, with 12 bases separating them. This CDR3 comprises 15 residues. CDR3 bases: TGCGCCAGCAGTGAGTCGGGGGGGCCGAGCTATGGCTACACCTTC. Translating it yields CASSESGGPSYGYTF.

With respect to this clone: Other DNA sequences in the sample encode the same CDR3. The CDR3 DNA reads as TGCGCCAGCAGCTTGGGACAGGGGGGTTACAATGAGCAGTTCTTC. This encodes CASSLGQGGYNEQFF. The chain is built from TRBV5-1 and TRBJ2-1, with 9 nucleotides matching TRBD1. The CDR3 contains 15 residues. From germline, CDR1 is SGHRS and CDR2 YFSETQ. V gave up 0 bases and J gave up 4 bases; unmatched junction bases: 2.

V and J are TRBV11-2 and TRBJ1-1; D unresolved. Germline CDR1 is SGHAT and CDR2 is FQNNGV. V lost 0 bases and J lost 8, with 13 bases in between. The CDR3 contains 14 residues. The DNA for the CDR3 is TGTGCCAGCAGCTTAGATTATGGAGGGCAGGAAGCTTTCTTT. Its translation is CASSLDYGGQEAFF.

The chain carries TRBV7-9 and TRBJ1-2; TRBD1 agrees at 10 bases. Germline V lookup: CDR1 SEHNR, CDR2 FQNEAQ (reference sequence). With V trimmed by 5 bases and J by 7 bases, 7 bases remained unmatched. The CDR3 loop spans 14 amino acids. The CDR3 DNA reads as TGTGCCAGCAGCCGTTTCGGACAGGGGGGTGGCTACACCTTC. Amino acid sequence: CASSRFGQGGGYTF.

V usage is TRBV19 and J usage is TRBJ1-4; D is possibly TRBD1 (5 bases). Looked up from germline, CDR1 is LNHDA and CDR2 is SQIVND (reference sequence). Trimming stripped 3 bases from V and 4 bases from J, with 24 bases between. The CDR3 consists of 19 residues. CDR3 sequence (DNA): TGTGCCAGTAGTATGGACGGGTCAGGGCGAAGGGCGATTAATGAAAAACTGTTTTTT. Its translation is CASSMDGSGRRAINEKLFF.

CDR3 amino acids: CASSHLVGLDQETQYF. The CDR3 DNA reads TGTGCCAGTAGCCACTTGGTTGGGCTGGACCAAGAGACCCAGTACTTC. V usage is TRBV19 and J usage is TRBJ2-5; D remains ambiguous. The V gene lost 6 bases and the J gene lost 0 bases, with 17 bases spanning the gap. The germline V gene has CDR1 LNHDA and CDR2 SQIVND (reference sequence). CDR3 length: 16 amino acids.

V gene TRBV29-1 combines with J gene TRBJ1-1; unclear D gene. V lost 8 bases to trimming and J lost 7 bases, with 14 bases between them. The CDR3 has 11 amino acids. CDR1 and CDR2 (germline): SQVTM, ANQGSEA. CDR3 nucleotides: TGCAGCTACAAACAACAAGTTGAAGCTTTCTTT. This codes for CSYKQQVEAFF.

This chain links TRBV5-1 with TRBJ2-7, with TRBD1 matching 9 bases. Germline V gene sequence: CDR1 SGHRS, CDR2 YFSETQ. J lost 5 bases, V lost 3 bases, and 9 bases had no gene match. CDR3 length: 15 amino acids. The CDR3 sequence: CASSSRGTGTDEQYF. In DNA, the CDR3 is TGCGCCAGCAGCTCGCGAGGGACAGGGACGGACGAGCAGTACTTC.

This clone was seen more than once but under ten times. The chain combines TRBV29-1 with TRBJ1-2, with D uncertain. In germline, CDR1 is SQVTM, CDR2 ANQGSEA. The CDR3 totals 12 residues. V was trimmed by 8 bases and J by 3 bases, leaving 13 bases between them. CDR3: CSYSYRDYGYTF. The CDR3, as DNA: TGCAGCTACTCGTACAGAGACTATGGCTACACCTTC.

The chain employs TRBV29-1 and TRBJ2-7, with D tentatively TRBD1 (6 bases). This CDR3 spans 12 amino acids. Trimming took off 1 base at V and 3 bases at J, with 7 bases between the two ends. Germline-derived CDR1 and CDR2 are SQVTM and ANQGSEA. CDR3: CSVEVQGYEQYF. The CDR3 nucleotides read TGCAGCGTTGAAGTACAGGGCTACGAGCAGTACTTC.

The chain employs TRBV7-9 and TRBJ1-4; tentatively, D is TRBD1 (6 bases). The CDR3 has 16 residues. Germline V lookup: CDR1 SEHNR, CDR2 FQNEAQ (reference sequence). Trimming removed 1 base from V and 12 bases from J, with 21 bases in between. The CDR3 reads CASSLGPGGPLGELFF. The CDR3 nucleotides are TGTGCCAGCAGCTTAGGCCCCGGGGGGCCCCTTGGCGAACTGTTTTTT.

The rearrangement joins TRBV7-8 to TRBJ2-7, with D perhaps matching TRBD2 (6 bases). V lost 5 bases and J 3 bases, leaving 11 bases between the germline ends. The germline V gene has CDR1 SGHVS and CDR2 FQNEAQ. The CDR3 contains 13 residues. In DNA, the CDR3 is TGTGCCAGCAGCGACGGGACTTACTACGAGCAGTACTTC. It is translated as CASSDGTYYEQYF.

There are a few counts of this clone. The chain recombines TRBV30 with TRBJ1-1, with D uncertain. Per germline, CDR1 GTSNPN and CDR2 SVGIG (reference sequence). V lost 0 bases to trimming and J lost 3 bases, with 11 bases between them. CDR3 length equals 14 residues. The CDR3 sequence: CAWSVLDWDTEAFF. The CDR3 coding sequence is TGTGCCTGGAGTGTTTTAGACTGGGACACTGAAGCTTTCTTT.

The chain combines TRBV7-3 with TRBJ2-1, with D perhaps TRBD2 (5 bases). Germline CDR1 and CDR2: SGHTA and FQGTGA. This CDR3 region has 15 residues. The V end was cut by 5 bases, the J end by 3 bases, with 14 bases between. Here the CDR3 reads CASSLPAAGYNEQFF. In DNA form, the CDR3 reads TGTGCCAGCAGCCTCCCCGCCGCGGGCTACAATGAGCAGTTCTTC.

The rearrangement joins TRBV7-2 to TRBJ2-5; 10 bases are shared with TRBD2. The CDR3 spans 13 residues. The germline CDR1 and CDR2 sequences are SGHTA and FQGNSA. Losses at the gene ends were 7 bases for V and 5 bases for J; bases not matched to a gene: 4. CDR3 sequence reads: CASTKAGGETQYF. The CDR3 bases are TGTGCCAGCACCAAAGCGGGGGGGGAGACCCAGTACTTC.

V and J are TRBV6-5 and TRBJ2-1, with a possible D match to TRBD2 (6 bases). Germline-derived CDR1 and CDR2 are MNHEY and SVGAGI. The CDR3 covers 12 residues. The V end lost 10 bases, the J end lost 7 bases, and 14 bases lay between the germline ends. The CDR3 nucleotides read TGTGCCACCAGGTGGGGGAGGAATGAGCAGTTCTTC. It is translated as CATRWGRNEQFF.

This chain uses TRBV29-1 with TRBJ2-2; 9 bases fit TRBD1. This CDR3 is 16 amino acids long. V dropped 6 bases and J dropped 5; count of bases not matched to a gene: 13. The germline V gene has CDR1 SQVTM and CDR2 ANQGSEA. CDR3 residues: CSVLLEGQGKTGELFF. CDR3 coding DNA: TGCAGCGTACTATTGGAGGGACAGGGAAAAACCGGGGAGCTGTTTTTT.

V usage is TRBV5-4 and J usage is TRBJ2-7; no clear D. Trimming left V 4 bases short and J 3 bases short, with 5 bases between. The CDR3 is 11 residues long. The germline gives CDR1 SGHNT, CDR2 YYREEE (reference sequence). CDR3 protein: CASSRDYEQYF. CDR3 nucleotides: TGTGCCAGCAGCCGCGACTACGAGCAGTACTTC.

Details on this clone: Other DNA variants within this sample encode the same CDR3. This chain's CDR3 is CASSLAGQGNEKLFF. As DNA, the CDR3 is TGTGCCAGCAGCTTGGCGGGACAGGGTAATGAAAAACTGTTTTTT. J is TRBJ1-4 and V is TRBV7-6, with 9 bases lining up with TRBD1. Germline loops: CDR1 SGHVS, CDR2 FNYEAQ. Trimming took 3 bases from V and 4 from J; bases not matched to a gene: 3. CDR3 length: 15 residues.

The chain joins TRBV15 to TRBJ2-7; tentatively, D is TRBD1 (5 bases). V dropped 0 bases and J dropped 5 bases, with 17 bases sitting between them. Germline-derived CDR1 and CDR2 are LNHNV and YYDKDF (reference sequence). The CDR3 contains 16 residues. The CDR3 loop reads CATSRDPGDRGDEQYF. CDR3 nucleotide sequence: TGTGCCACCAGCAGAGATCCGGGTGACAGAGGCGACGAGCAGTACTTC. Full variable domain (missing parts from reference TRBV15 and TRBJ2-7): DAMVIQNPRYQVTQFGKPVTLSCSQTLNHNVMYWYQQKSSQAPKLLFHYYDKDFNNEADTPDNFQSRRPNTSFCFLDIRSPGLGDTAMYLCATSRDPGDRGDEQYFGPGTRLTVT.

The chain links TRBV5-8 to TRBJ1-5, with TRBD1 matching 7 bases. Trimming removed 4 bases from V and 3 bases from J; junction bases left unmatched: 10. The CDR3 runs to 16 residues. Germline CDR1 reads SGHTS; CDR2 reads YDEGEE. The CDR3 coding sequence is TGTGCCAGCAGCCGAGGGACAGAATTTGCCAATCAGCCCCAGCATTTT. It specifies CASSRGTEFANQPQHF.